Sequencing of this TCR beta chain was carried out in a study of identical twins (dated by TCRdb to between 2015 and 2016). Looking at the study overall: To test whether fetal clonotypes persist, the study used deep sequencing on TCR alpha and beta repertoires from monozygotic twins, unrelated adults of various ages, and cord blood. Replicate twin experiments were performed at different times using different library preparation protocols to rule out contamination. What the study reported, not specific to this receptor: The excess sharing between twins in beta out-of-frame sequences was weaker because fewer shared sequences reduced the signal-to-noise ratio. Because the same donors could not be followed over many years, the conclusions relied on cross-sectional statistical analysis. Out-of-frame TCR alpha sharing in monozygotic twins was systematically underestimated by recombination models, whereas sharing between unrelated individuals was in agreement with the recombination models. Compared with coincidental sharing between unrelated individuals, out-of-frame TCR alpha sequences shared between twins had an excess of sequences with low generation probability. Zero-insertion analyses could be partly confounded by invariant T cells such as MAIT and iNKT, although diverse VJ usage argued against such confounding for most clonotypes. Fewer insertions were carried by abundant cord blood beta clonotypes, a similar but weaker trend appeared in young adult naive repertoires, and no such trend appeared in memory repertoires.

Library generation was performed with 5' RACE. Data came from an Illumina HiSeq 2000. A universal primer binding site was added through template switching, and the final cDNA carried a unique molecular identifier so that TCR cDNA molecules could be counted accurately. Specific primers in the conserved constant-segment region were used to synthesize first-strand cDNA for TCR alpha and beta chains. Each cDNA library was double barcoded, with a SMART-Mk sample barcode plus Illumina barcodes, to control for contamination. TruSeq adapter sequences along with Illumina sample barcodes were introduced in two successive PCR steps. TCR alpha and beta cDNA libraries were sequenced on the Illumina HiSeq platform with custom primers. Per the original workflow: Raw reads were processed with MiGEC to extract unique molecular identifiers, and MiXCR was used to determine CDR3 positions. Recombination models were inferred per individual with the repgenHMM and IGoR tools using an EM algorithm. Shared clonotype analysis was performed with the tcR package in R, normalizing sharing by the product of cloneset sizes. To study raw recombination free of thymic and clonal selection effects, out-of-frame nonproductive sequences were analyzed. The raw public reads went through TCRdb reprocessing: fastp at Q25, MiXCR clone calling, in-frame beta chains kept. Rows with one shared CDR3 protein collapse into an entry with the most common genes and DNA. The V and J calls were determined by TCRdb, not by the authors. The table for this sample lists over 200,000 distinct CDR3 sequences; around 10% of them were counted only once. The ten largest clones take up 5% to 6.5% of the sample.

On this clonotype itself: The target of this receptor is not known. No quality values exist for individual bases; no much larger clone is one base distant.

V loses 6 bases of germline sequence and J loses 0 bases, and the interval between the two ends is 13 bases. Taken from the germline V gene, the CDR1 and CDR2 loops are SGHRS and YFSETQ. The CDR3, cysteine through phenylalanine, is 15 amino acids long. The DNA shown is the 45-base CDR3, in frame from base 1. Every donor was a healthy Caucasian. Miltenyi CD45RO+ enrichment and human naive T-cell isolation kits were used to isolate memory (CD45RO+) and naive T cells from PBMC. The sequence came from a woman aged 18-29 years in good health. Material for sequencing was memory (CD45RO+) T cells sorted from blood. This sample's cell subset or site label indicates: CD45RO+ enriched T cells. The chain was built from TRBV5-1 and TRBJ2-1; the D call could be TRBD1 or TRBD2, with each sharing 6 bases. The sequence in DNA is TGCGCCAGCATGGAGGGGGGTGGCTCCTACAATGAGCAGTTCTTC. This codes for CASMEGGGSYNEQFF.